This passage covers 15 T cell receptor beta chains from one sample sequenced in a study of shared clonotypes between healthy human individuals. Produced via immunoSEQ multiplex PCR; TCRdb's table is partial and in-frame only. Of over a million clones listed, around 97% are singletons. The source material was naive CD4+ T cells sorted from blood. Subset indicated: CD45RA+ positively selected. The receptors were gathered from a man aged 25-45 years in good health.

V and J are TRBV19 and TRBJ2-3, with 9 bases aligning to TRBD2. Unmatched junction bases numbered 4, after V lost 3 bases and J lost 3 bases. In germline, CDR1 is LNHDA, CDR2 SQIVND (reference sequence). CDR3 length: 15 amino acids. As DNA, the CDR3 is TGTGCCAGTAGTATGGTGGGACTAGCAACAGATACGCAGTATTTT. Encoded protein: CASSMVGLATDTQYF.

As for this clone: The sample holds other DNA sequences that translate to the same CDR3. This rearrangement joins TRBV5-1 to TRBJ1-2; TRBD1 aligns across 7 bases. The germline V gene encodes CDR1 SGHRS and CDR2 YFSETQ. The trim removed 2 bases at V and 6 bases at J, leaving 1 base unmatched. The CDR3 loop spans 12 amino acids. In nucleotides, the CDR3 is TGCGCCAGCAGCTTAGACAGGGATGGCTACACCTTC. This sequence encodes CASSLDRDGYTF.

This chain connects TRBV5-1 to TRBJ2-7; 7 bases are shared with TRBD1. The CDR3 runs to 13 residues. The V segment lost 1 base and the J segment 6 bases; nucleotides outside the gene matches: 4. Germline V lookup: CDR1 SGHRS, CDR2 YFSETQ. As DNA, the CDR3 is TGCGCCAGCAGCTTGACAGGGGTCCGCGAGCAGTACTTC. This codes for CASSLTGVREQYF.

CDR3 protein: CASSLALGAEAFF. The CDR3 DNA is TGTGCCAGCAGCTTAGCATTGGGTGCTGAAGCTTTCTTT. V is TRBV7-6 and J is TRBJ1-1, with D hard to call. Germline loops: CDR1 SGHVS, CDR2 FNYEAQ. Trimming cost V 0 bases and J 6 bases, with 8 bases left between them. The CDR3 runs to 13 residues. Supplemented by reference TRBV7-6 and TRBJ1-1, the full variable domain reads GAGVSQSPRYKVTKRGQDVALRCDPISGHVSLYWYRQALGQGPEFLTYFNYEAQQDKSGLPNDRFSAERPEGSISTLTIQRTEQRDSAMYRCASSLALGAEAFFGQGTRLTVV.

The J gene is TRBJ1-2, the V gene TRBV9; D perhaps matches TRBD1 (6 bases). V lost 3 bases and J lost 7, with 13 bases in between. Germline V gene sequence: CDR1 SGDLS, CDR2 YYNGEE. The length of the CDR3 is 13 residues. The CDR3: CASSAQGRSGYTF. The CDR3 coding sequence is TGTGCCAGCAGCGCACAGGGAAGGAGTGGCTACACCTTC.

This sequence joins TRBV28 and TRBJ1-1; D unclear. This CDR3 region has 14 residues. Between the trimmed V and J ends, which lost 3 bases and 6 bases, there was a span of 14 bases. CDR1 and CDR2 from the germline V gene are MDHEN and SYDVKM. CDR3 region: CASSLGPPRPEAFF. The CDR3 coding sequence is TGTGCCAGCAGTTTGGGCCCGCCGCGCCCTGAAGCTTTCTTT.

The CDR3 coding sequence is TGTGCCAGCAGCAGTGACCCGGTGGAGACCCAGTACTTC. This sequence encodes CASSSDPVETQYF. The chain uses TRBV11-2 and TRBJ2-5; D is unclear. CDR1 SGHAT and CDR2 FQNNGV come from the germline V gene. The CDR3 totals 13 residues. V was trimmed by 5 bases and J by 5 bases, leaving 12 bases between them.

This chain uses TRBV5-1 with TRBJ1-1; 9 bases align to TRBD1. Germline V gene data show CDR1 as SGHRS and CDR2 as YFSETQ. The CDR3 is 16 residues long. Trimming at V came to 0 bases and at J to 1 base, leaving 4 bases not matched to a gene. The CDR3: CASSLGDRVRNTEAFF. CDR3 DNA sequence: TGCGCCAGCAGCTTGGGGGACAGGGTTAGGAACACTGAAGCTTTCTTT.

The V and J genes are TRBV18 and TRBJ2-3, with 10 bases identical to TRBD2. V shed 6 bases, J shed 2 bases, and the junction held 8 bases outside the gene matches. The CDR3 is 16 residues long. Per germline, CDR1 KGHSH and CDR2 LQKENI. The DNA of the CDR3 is TGTGCCAGCTCCTCTAAGCTAGCGGGAGTCACAGATACGCAGTATTTT. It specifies CASSSKLAGVTDTQYF.

CDR3 protein: CASSLGGSGRAPEQFF. The CDR3, as DNA: TGTGCCAGCAGCTTAGGAGGTAGCGGGAGGGCCCCTGAGCAGTTCTTC. The V gene is TRBV7-8, the J gene TRBJ2-1; 11 bases match TRBD2. Trimming removed 1 base from V and 9 bases from J; junction bases left unmatched: 8. Germline CDR1 is SGHVS and CDR2 is FQNEAQ. The CDR3 has 16 residues.

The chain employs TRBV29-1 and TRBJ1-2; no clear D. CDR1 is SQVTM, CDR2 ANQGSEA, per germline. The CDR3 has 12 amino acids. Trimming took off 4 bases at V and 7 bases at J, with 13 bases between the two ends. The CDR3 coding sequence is TGCAGCGTTGTCCGGGGTTCGGGTGGCTACACCTTC. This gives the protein CSVVRGSGGYTF.

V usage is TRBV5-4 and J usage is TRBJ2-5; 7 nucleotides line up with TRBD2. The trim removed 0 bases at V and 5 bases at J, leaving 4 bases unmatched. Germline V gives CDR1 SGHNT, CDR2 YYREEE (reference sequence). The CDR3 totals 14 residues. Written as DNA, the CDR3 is TGTGCCAGCAGCTTGGCTTCCGGGGGGGAGACCCAGTACTTC. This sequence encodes CASSLASGGETQYF.

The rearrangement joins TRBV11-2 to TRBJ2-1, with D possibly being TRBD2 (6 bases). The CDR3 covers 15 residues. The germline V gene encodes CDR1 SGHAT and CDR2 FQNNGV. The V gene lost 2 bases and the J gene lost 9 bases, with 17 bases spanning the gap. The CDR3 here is CASSLRPGGGREQFF. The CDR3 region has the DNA TGTGCCAGCAGCTTAAGGCCCGGGGGAGGCCGTGAGCAGTTCTTC.

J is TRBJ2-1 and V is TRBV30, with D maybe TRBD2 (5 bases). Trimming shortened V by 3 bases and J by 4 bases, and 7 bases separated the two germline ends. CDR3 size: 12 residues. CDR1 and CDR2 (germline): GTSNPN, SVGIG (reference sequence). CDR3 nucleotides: TGTGCCTGGAGCCCGGGGTACAATGAGCAGTTCTTC. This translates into CAWSPGYNEQFF.

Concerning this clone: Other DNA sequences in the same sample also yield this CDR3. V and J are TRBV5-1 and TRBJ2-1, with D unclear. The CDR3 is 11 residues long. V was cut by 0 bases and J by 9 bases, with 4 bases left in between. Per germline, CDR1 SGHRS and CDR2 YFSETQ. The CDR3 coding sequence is TGCGCCAGCAGCTTGGGGGCTGAGCAGTTCTTC. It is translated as CASSLGAEQFF.